The 12 T cell receptor beta chains presented below share a single source sample, sequenced in a study of blood T cell repertoires in COVID-19. The method was immunoSEQ multiplex PCR; TCRdb's version includes in-frame clones alone and lacks a portion of them. There are around 300,000 clones in the sample; around 87% occur only once, and less than 6% lies in the top ten. The sequencing input was PBMCs or T cells enriched from blood (not recorded which). The receptors stem from a woman in her thirties who had recovered from COVID-19.

The J gene is TRBJ1-2, the V gene TRBV5-1, with 7 bases matching TRBD1. The CDR3 totals 14 residues. Germline-derived CDR1 and CDR2 are SGHRS and YFSETQ. V was pared by 2 bases and J by 6 bases, with 7 bases of the junction left unmatched. The DNA of the CDR3 is TGCGCCAGCAGCTTCGGACAGGCCCTAGATGGCTACACCTTC. Its protein is CASSFGQALDGYTF.

The gene calls are TRBV27 and TRBJ1-6; 7 bases map to TRBD1. V lost 5 bases to trimming and J lost 7 bases; unmatched junction nucleotides: 14. CDR3 length: 17 amino acids. Germline V CDR1 and CDR2: MNHEY, SMNVEV (reference sequence). The CDR3 here is CASSLIRTGPSNSPLHF. In DNA, the CDR3 is TGTGCCAGCAGTCTCATTCGGACAGGTCCATCAAATTCACCCCTCCACTTT.

The chain's CDR3 is CATSRATGPEAFF. The CDR3 nucleotides are TGTGCCACCAGCAGAGCAACAGGGCCTGAAGCTTTCTTT. The J gene is TRBJ1-1, the V gene TRBV15; D is possibly TRBD1 (6 bases). V was clipped by 1 base and J by 6 bases, with 9 bases between them. The CDR3 totals 13 residues. CDR1 is LNHNV, CDR2 YYDKDF, per germline (reference sequence).

V usage is TRBV6-2 or TRBV6-3 and J usage is TRBJ1-5; D remains unclear. CDR1 and CDR2 from the germline V gene are MNHEY and SVGEGT. This CDR3 has 14 amino acids. Trimming stripped 6 bases from V and 3 bases from J, with 12 bases between. Here the CDR3 reads CASSLRVFNQPQHF. As DNA, the CDR3 is TGTGCCAGCAGCCTTCGGGTCTTCAATCAGCCCCAGCATTTT.

The chain is built from TRBV28 and TRBJ2-3, with 9 bases that match TRBD2. The CDR3 is made up of 15 amino acids. Per germline, CDR1 MDHEN and CDR2 SYDVKM. Unmatched junction bases numbered 4, after V lost 6 bases and J lost 0 bases. CDR3 sequence (DNA): TGTGCCAGCAGACCTAGCGGGGCTAGCACAGATACGCAGTATTTT. Amino acids: CASRPSGASTDTQYF.

Here the CDR3 reads CSVLLAGGQTDTQYF. The CDR3 DNA sequence: TGCAGCGTCCTCCTAGCGGGGGGCCAGACAGATACGCAGTATTTT. The rearrangement uses TRBV29-1 and TRBJ2-3, with TRBD2 matching 11 bases. Trimming removed 6 bases from V and 3 bases from J; junction bases left unmatched: 8. Germline CDR1 SQVTM, CDR2 ANQGSEA. The CDR3 has 15 residues.

The V and J genes are TRBV11-3 and TRBJ2-7, with D possibly being TRBD2 (5 bases). From germline, CDR1 is SGHNT and CDR2 YENEEA. The CDR3 runs to 15 residues. Trimming removed 1 base at V and 0 bases at J, with 10 bases between. The CDR3 sequence is CASSLGRGVSYEQYF. CDR3 DNA: TGTGCCAGCAGCTTAGGACGGGGAGTCTCCTACGAGCAGTACTTC.

The chain uses TRBV6-5 and TRBJ1-1; tentatively, D is TRBD1 (6 bases). The length of the CDR3 is 12 residues. The germline V gene has CDR1 MNHEY and CDR2 SVGAGI. The germline V and J ends were trimmed by 5 bases and 7 bases, with 11 bases remaining between them. The CDR3 sequence: CASSIVGGEAFF. As DNA, the CDR3 is TGTGCCAGCAGTATAGTAGGGGGTGAAGCTTTCTTT.

The rearrangement links TRBV9 to TRBJ1-4; tentative D call: TRBD1 (5 bases). The CDR3 runs 15 residues. V lost 0 bases and J 4 bases, leaving 10 bases between the germline ends. The germline CDR1 and CDR2 sequences are SGDLS and YYNGEE. CDR3 nucleotides: TGTGCCAGCAGCGTAGGGGGCTTTAGTAATGAAAAACTGTTTTTT. It codes for CASSVGGFSNEKLFF.

This chain links TRBV10-3 with TRBJ1-2, with a weak D call TRBD1 (6 bases). The CDR3 covers 14 residues. The V end was cut by 5 bases, the J end by 7 bases, with 17 bases between. CDR1 is ENHRY and CDR2 is SYGVKD in the germline V gene. The CDR3 region is CAISYSGVGSGYTF. The DNA of the CDR3 is TGTGCCATCAGTTATTCAGGGGTCGGCTCTGGCTACACCTTC.

The CDR3: CASSQLQGSYEKLFF. DNA of the CDR3: TGCGCCAGCAGCCAGTTACAGGGGTCCTACGAAAAACTGTTTTTT. The genes are TRBV4-1 and TRBJ1-4; the match to TRBD1 covers 7 bases. V shed 3 bases and J 8 bases; nucleotides not matched to a gene: 9. The CDR3 totals 15 residues. The germline CDR1 and CDR2 sequences are MGHRA and YSYEKL.

This chain connects TRBV7-9 to TRBJ1-2; 9 bases align to TRBD1. Germline CDR1 reads SEHNR; CDR2 reads FQNEAQ (reference sequence). V trimming: 1 base; J trimming: 1 base; junction bases outside the gene matches: 7. This CDR3 region has 17 residues. In DNA, the CDR3 is TGTGCCAGCAGCTTAGGGAACAGGGGGCTCGGTAACTATGGCTACACCTTC. Its translation is CASSLGNRGLGNYGYTF. The variable domain in full, with the rest retrieved from reference TRBV7-9 and TRBJ1-2, is DTGVSQNPRHKITKRGQNVTFRCDPISEHNRLYWYRQTLGQGPEFLTYFQNEAQLEKSRLLSDRFSAERPKGSFSTLEIQRTEQGDSAMYLCASSLGNRGLGNYGYTFGSGTRLTVV.